A selection of T cell receptor beta chains follows, all from one sample in a study of T cell responses to AZD1222 COVID-19 vaccine. Data came from immunoSEQ multiplex PCR; TCRdb stores just in-frame clones and leaves some out. The sample carries about 150,000 clones, about 87% recorded once. Sequencing used peripheral blood, obtained on day 0 of AZD1222 vaccination. The origin of the receptors is an adult in good health. Each CDR3 is given with its conserved first and last residue. The D gene is left open where the match is weak. Part of the rows lack a size; the others show once, few, many or a class for expanded clones.

TRBJ2-1	-	TRBV2	-	CASSMYVTTYNEQFF	TGTGCCAGCAGTATGTACGTAACGACCTACAATGAGCAGTTCTTC
TRBJ1-5	-	TRBV2	-	CASSEGGRRSNQPQHF	TGTGCCAGCAGTGAAGGAGGGAGAAGGAGCAATCAGCCCCAGCATTTT
TRBJ1-1	-	TRBV5-4	-	CASSSSSNTEAFF	TGTGCCAGCAGCTCTAGTTCGAACACTGAAGCTTTCTTT
TRBJ1-6	-	TRBV19	-	CASSNRDTGDYNSPLHF	TGTGCCAGTAGTAACCGGGATACAGGAGATTATAATTCACCCCTCCACTTT
TRBJ1-4	-	TRBV4-2	-	CASSHSTGTPVLSNEKLFF	TGTGCCAGCAGCCATTCCACCGGGACCCCCGTACTATCTAATGAAAAACTGTTTTTT
TRBJ2-7	-	TRBV13	TRBD2	CASSHSPLAEVTYEQYF	TGTGCCAGCAGCCATTCCCCCCTAGCGGAAGTTACCTACGAGCAGTACTTC
TRBJ1-5	-	TRBV3-1/TRBV3-2	TRBD1	CASSQGPGGGQPQHF	TGTGCCAGCAGCCAAGGGCCAGGGGGCGGCCAGCCCCAGCATTTT
TRBJ2-3	-	TRBV29-1	-	CSVAGSGDTQYF	TGCAGCGTTGCGGGGTCGGGAGATACGCAGTATTTT
TRBJ1-1	-	TRBV19	-	CASSLGQFNTEAFF	TGTGCCAGTAGTCTAGGACAGTTTAACACTGAAGCTTTCTTT
TRBJ2-5	-	TRBV13	TRBD2	CASSSGTSGPRTQYF	TGTGCCAGCAGCTCCGGGACTAGCGGCCCCAGGACCCAGTACTTC
TRBJ2-7	-	TRBV28	-	CASSFGYTGVYYEQYF	TGTGCCAGCAGTTTTGGATATACGGGGGTTTACTACGAGCAGTACTTC
TRBJ1-3	-	TRBV5-1	-	CASSRNIDGISGNTIYF	TGCGCCAGCAGCCGGAATATAGACGGTATTTCTGGAAACACCATATATTTT
TRBJ1-1	-	TRBV10-1	-	CASSHRATEAFF	TGCGCCAGCAGCCACCGGGCGACTGAAGCTTTCTTT
TRBJ2-7	-	TRBV29-1	TRBD1	CSVGKQGDEQYF	TGCAGCGTTGGAAAACAGGGGGACGAGCAGTACTTC
TRBJ1-1	-	TRBV7-2	-	CASSLVSQSNNVWNTEAFF	TGTGCCAGCAGCTTAGTCTCGCAGTCCAATAATGTGTGGAACACTGAAGCTTTCTTT
TRBJ2-2	few	TRBV28	TRBD1	CASIDRGPGGELFF	TGTGCCAGCATAGACAGGGGGCCCGGCGGGGAGCTGTTTTTT
TRBJ2-7	-	TRBV14	TRBD2	CASSKEASGVYEQYF	TGTGCCAGCAGCAAAGAGGCTAGCGGGGTCTACGAGCAGTACTTC
TRBJ2-7	-	TRBV2	-	CASTSWAGSLSYEQYF	TGTGCCAGCACCTCCTGGGCAGGTTCACTTTCCTACGAGCAGTACTTC
TRBJ1-1	-	TRBV10-2	-	CASKENTEAFF	TGCGCCAGCAAAGAGAACACTGAAGCTTTCTTT
TRBJ1-4	-	TRBV19	TRBD1	CASSSPGTGVEKLFF	TGTGCCAGTAGTAGTCCCGGGACAGGGGTTGAAAAACTGTTTTTT
TRBJ1-4	few	TRBV29-1	-	CSVSGGSRQKLFF	TGCAGCGTTTCCGGGGGATCGAGGCAAAAACTGTTTTTT
TRBJ2-2	-	TRBV12-3/TRBV12-4	-	CASRHLVTGELFF	TGTGCCAGCAGGCACCTAGTTACCGGGGAGCTGTTTTTT
TRBJ1-2	-	TRBV19	-	CASIRRRQKTDNFDGYTF	TGTGCCAGTATCCGCCGTAGACAAAAGACAGACAACTTCGATGGCTACACCTTC
TRBJ2-7	-	TRBV6-5	-	CASSYSQGEYEQYF	TGTGCCAGCAGTTACTCACAGGGAGAGTACGAGCAGTACTTC
TRBJ2-2	-	TRBV6-4	TRBD1	CASTGQGGTGGELFF	TGTGCCAGCACCGGACAGGGAGGCACTGGAGGGGAGCTGTTTTTT
TRBJ2-7	-	TRBV6-2/TRBV6-3	TRBD1	CASSDPRQGRTYEQYF	TGTGCCAGCAGTGACCCCAGACAGGGGAGAACCTACGAGCAGTACTTC
TRBJ1-3	-	TRBV28	-	CASSDPGSSSGNTIYF	TGTGCCAGCAGTGATCCGGGTTCGAGCTCTGGAAACACCATATATTTT
TRBJ1-4	-	TRBV28	TRBD1	CASGGGTGISDADNEKLFF	TGTGCCAGCGGGGGTGGGACAGGGATCTCCGATGCGGATAATGAAAAACTGTTTTTT
TRBJ2-3	-	TRBV5-5	-	CASSPPPLSTDTQYF	TGTGCCAGCAGCCCGCCCCCGCTCAGCACAGATACGCAGTATTTT
TRBJ1-1	-	TRBV7-9	-	CASSLVLGNTEAFF	TGTGCCAGCAGCTTAGTCCTGGGGAACACTGAAGCTTTCTTT
TRBJ1-6	-	TRBV7-2	TRBD1	CASSGQGLTNSPLHF	TGTGCCAGCAGCGGACAGGGCTTGACCAATTCACCCCTCCACTTT
TRBJ2-1	once	TRBV7-3	TRBD2	CASSLRPPTTSGGMLGNEQFF	TGTGCCAGCAGCTTAAGGCCCCCCACGACTAGCGGGGGGATGTTGGGGAATGAGCAGTTCTTC
TRBJ1-5	-	TRBV6-1	-	CASSENRDQPQHF	TGTGCCAGCAGTGAAAACAGGGATCAGCCCCAGCATTTT
TRBJ2-1	-	TRBV5-4	TRBD1	CASSLGLRGIGEQFF	TGTGCCAGCAGCTTGGGGCTCAGGGGGATCGGTGAGCAGTTCTTC
TRBJ2-1	-	TRBV9	TRBD2	CASSVEGLVQNEQFF	TGTGCCAGCAGCGTAGAGGGACTAGTTCAAAATGAGCAGTTCTTC
TRBJ1-4	-	TRBV6-5	-	CASSYSRSGEKLFF	TGTGCCAGCAGTTACTCGCGTTCAGGGGAAAAACTGTTTTTT
TRBJ2-7	-	TRBV10-3	-	CATSGTSGQYF	TGTGCCACCTCGGGGACATCGGGGCAGTACTTC
TRBJ2-2	-	TRBV6-8	-	CASRRGADTGELFF	TGTGCCAGCAGAAGAGGGGCGGACACCGGGGAGCTGTTTTTT
TRBJ2-7	-	TRBV7-8	-	CASSRNLRGNEQYF	TGTGCCAGCAGCAGAAATCTCAGGGGCAACGAGCAGTACTTC
TRBJ1-6	-	TRBV15	-	CATSKREPGHNNSPLHF	TGTGCCACCAGCAAAAGAGAACCCGGACACAATAATTCACCCCTCCACTTT
TRBJ2-3	-	TRBV6-2/TRBV6-3	-	CASSYSPSQAQYF	TGTGCCAGCAGTTACTCCCCGTCCCAGGCGCAGTATTTT
TRBJ1-5	-	TRBV11-2	-	CASSLDPSQPQHF	TGTGCCAGCAGCTTAGATCCGAGTCAGCCCCAGCATTTT
TRBJ1-1	-	TRBV6-5	-	CASSYMGEAFF	TGTGCCAGCAGTTACATGGGTGAAGCTTTCTTT
TRBJ1-1	-	TRBV7-2	-	CASSFHREAFF	TGTGCCAGCAGCTTTCATCGTGAAGCTTTCTTT
TRBJ1-1	-	TRBV29-1	-	CSGGQPEAFF	TGCAGCGGGGGTCAGCCCGAAGCTTTCTTT
TRBJ2-2	-	TRBV28	TRBD1	CASSLLWDRGTGELFF	TGTGCCAGCAGTTTACTTTGGGACAGGGGCACCGGGGAGCTGTTTTTT
TRBJ1-3	few	TRBV5-1	-	CASSSTGFGNTIYF	TGCGCCAGCAGCTCCACAGGGTTTGGAAACACCATATATTTT
TRBJ1-1	-	TRBV4-1	-	CASSLHPVDSSEAFF	TGCGCCAGCAGCCTTCATCCGGTAGACAGCTCTGAAGCTTTCTTT
TRBJ1-2	-	TRBV6-1	TRBD1	CASSGPKGQGAWGYTF	TGTGCCAGCAGTGGCCCGAAGGGACAGGGGGCGTGGGGCTACACCTTC
TRBJ1-4	-	TRBV6-5	-	CASSLSGTDNEKLFF	TGTGCCAGCAGTTTGTCGGGGACGGATAATGAAAAACTGTTTTTT
TRBJ1-1	-	TRBV5-1	-	CASSLGGGSMNTEAFF	TGCGCCAGCAGCTTGGGGGGCGGGTCTATGAACACTGAAGCTTTCTTT
TRBJ2-7	-	TRBV27	TRBD2	CASSLIVSGGLVSYEQYF	TGTGCCAGCAGTTTAATTGTATCGGGGGGACTAGTCTCCTACGAGCAGTACTTC
TRBJ2-1	-	TRBV5-1	-	CASSLAPETYNEQFF	TGCGCCAGCAGCTTGGCCCCAGAAACCTACAATGAGCAGTTCTTC